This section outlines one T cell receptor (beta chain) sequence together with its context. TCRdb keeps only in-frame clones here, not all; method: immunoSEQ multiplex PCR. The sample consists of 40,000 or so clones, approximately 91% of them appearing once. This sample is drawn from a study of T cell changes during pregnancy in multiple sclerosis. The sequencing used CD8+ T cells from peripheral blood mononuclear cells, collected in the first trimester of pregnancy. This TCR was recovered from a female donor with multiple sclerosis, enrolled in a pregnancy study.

The CDR3 coding sequence is TGTGCCAGCAGCTTAGGCGGGCCAGCCTACGAGCAGTACTTC. It codes for CASSLGGPAYEQYF. The chain uses TRBV11-2 and TRBJ2-7, with D possibly matching TRBD2 (5 bases). The germline V gene encodes CDR1 SGHAT and CDR2 FQNNGV. Deletions cut 1 base from V and 2 bases from J, with 9 bases between. CDR3 length equals 14 residues. Variable domain in full (rest from reference TRBV11-2 and TRBJ2-7): EAGVAQSPRYKIIEKRQSVAFWCNPISGHATLYWYQQILGQGPKLLIQFQNNGVVDDSQLPKDRFSAERLKGVDSTLKIQPAKLEDSAVYLCASSLGGPAYEQYFGPGTRLTVT.